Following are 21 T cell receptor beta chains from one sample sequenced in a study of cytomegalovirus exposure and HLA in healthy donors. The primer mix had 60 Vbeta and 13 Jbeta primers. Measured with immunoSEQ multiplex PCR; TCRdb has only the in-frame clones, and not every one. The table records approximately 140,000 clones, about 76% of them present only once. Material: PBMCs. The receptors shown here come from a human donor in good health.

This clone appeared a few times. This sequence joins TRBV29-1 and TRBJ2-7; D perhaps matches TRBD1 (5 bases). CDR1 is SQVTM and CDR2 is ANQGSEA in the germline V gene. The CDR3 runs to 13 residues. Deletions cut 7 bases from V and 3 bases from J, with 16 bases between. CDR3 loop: CSAVRGGYYEQYF. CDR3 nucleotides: TGCAGCGCCGTTAGGGGTGGGTACTACGAGCAGTACTTC.

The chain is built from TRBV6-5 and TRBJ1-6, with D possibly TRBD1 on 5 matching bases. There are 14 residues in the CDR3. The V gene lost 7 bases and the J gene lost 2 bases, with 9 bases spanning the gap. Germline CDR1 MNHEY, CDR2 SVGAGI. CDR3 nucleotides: TGTGCCAGCACAGGGTTAGCCTATAATTCACCCCTCCACTTT. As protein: CASTGLAYNSPLHF.

The chain's CDR3 is CASKAGIYEQYF. The CDR3 DNA reads TGTGCCAGCAAAGCAGGGATCTACGAGCAGTACTTC. The gene calls are TRBV2 and TRBJ2-7; maybe TRBD1 (5 bases). V lost 7 bases to trimming and J lost 3 bases, with 10 bases between them. CDR3 length: 12 amino acids. Germline assignment: CDR1 SNHLY and CDR2 FYNNEI.

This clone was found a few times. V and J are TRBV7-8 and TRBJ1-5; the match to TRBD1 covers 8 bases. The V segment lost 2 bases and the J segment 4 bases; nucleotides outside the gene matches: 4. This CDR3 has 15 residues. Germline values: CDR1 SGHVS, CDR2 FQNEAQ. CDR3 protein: CASSLTGGVNQPQHF. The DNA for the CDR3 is TGTGCCAGCAGCTTAACAGGGGGAGTTAATCAGCCCCAGCATTTT.

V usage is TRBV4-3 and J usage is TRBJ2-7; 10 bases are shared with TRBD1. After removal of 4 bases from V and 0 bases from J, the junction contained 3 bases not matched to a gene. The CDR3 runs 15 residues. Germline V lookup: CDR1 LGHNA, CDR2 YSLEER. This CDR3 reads CASSPGQGPSYEQYF. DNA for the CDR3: TGCGCCAGCAGCCCGGGACAGGGGCCCTCCTACGAGCAGTACTTC.

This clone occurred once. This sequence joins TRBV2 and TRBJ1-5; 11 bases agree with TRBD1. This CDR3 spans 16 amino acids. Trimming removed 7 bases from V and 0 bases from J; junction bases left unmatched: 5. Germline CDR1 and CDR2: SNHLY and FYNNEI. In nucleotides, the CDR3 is TGTGCCAGCACCGGGACAGGGGGATCTAGCAATCAGCCCCAGCATTTT. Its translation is CASTGTGGSSNQPQHF.

CDR3 nucleotides: TGTGCCAGCAGCGGGACAGGGAGATTCTCCTACGAGCAGTACTTC. Translating it yields CASSGTGRFSYEQYF. This chain joins TRBV6-1 and TRBJ2-7; TRBD1 matches 9 bases. Germline V lookup: CDR1 MNHNS, CDR2 SASEGT. This CDR3 comprises 15 residues. V trimming: 6 bases; J trimming: 0 bases; junction bases outside the gene matches: 6.

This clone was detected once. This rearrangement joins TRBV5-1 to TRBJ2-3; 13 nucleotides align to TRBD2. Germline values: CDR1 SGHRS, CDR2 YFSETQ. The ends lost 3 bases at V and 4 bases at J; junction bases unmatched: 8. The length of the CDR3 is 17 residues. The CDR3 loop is CASSSGLAGPVPDTQYF. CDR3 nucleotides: TGCGCCAGCAGCTCGGGACTAGCGGGGCCCGTCCCAGATACGCAGTATTTT.

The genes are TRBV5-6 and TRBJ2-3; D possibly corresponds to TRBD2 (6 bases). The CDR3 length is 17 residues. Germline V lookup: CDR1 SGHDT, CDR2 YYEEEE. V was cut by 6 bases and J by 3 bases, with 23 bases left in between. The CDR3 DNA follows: TGTGCCAGCATCAAAACCTTGCGGGACGACCCAACAGATACGCAGTATTTT. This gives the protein CASIKTLRDDPTDTQYF. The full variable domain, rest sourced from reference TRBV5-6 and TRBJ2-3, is DAGVTQSPTHLIKTRGQQVTLRCSPKSGHDTVSWYQQALGQGPQFIFQYYEEEERQRGNFPDRFSGHQFPNYSSELNVNALLLGDSALYLCASIKTLRDDPTDTQYFGPGTRLTVL.

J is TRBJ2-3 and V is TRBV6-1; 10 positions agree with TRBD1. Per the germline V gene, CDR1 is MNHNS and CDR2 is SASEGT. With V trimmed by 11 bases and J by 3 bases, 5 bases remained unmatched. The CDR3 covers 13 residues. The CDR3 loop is CACRDRGTDTQYF. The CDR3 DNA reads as TGTGCCTGCCGGGACAGGGGAACAGATACGCAGTATTTT.

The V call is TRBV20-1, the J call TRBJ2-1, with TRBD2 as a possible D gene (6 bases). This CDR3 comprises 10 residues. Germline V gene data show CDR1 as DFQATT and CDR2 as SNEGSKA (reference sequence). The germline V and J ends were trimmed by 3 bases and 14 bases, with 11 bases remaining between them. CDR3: CSASPGLKFF. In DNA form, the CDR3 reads TGCAGTGCTAGTCCGGGACTCAAGTTCTTC.

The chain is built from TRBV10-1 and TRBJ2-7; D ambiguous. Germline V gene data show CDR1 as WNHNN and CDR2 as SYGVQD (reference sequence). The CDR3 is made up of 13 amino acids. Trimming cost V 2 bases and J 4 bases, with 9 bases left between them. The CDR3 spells CASSEGPHYEQYF. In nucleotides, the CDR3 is TGCGCCAGCAGTGAGGGCCCTCATTACGAGCAGTACTTC.

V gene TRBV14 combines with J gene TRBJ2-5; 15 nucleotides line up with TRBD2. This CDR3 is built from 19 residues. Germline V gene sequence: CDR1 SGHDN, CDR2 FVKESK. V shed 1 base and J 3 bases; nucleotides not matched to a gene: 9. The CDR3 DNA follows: TGTGCCAGCAGCCAAGCAAGGGGACTAGCGGGGGGACAGAAAGAGACCCAGTACTTC. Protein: CASSQARGLAGGQKETQYF.

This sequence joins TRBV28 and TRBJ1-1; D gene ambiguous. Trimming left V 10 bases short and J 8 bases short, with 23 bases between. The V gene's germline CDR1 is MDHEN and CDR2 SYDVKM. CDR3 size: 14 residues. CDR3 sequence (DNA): TGTGCCACCAAGATGGGCGGAGGGAAGGCAGAAGCTTTCTTT. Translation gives CATKMGGGKAEAFF.

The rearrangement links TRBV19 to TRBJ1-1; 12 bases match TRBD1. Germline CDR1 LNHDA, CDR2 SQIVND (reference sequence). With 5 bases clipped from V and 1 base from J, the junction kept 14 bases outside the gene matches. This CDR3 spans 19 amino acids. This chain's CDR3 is CASSGGTGGVLGPNTEAFF. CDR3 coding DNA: TGTGCCAGTAGTGGTGGGACAGGGGGCGTTTTGGGTCCGAACACTGAAGCTTTCTTT.

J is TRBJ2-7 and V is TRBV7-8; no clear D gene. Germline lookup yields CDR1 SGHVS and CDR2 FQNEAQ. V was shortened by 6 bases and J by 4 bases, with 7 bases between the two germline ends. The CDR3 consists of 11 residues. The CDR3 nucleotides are TGTGCCAGCAGGTCTTATTACGAGCAGTACTTC. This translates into CASRSYYEQYF. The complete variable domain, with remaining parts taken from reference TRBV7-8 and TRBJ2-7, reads GAGVSQSPRYKVAKRGQDVALRCDPISGHVSLFWYQQALGQGPEFLTYFQNEAQLDKSGLPSDRFFAERPEGSVSTLKIQRTQQEDSAVYLCASRSYYEQYFGPGTRLTVT.

CDR3: CASSINIVGAGYGYTF. The DNA of the CDR3 is TGTGCCAGTAGTATAAATATCGTCGGGGCGGGGTATGGCTACACCTTC. The rearrangement uses TRBV19 and TRBJ1-2; the D gene is possibly TRBD1 (5 bases). Germline assignment: CDR1 LNHDA and CDR2 SQIVND (reference sequence). The CDR3 runs to 16 residues. Trimming shortened V by 2 bases and J by 5 bases, and 18 bases separated the two germline ends.

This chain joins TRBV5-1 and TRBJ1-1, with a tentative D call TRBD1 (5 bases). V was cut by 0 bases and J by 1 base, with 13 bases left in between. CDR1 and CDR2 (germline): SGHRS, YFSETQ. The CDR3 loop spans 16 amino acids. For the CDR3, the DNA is TGCGCCAGCAGCTTGGTTGCGGGGGATGCGAACACTGAAGCTTTCTTT. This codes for CASSLVAGDANTEAFF.

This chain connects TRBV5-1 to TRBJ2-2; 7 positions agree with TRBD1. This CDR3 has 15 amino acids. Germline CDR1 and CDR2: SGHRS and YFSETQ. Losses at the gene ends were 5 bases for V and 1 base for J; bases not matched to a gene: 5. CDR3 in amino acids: CASRPGQLNTGELFF. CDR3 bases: TGCGCCAGCAGACCGGGACAGCTGAACACCGGGGAGCTGTTTTTT.

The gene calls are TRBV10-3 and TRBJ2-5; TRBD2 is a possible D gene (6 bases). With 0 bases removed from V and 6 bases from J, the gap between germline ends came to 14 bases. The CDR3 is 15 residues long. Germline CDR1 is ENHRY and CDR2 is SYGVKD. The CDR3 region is CAISESNGGGKTQYF. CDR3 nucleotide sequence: TGTGCCATCAGTGAGTCGAACGGGGGAGGAAAGACCCAGTACTTC.

This CDR3 is CASSLRGADEQYF. The CDR3 DNA follows: TGTGCCAGCAGCCTGCGGGGGGCGGACGAGCAGTACTTC. V gene TRBV14 combines with J gene TRBJ2-7, with 8 bases identical to TRBD2. CDR1 SGHDN and CDR2 FVKESK come from the germline V gene. CDR3 length: 13 amino acids. With V trimmed by 4 bases and J by 5 bases, 4 bases remained unmatched.